These 27 T cell receptor beta chains were sequenced from one sample in a study of T cell repertoires in ileal Crohn's disease. Some clones are missing from TCRdb's copy, which holds only in-frame ones; the method was immunoSEQ multiplex PCR. The profile shows roughly 30,000 clones, roughly 77% of them singletons. Sequencing was done on a sample of ileal tissue. The receptors here all came from an adult with Crohn's disease.

The chain links TRBV2 to TRBJ2-7; D might be TRBD1 (5 bases). Trimming pared 4 bases from V and 7 bases from J, leaving 11 bases between. The CDR3 runs to 12 residues. Looked up from germline, CDR1 is SNHLY and CDR2 is FYNNEI. CDR3 DNA sequence: TGTGCCAGCAGTGGCGACAGTTCGGAGCAGTACTTC. Amino acids: CASSGDSSEQYF.

The gene calls are TRBV6-5 and TRBJ1-4, with D possibly matching TRBD1 (5 bases). The CDR3 length is 14 residues. The germline CDR1 and CDR2 sequences are MNHEY and SVGAGI. V dropped 7 bases and J dropped 8 bases, with 17 bases sitting between them. The CDR3: CASTSDRVGEKLFF. The CDR3 DNA reads as TGTGCCAGCACCTCAGACAGAGTAGGCGAAAAACTGTTTTTT.

The chain has TRBV5-6 and TRBJ1-1; the D is unclear. Per the germline V gene, CDR1 is SGHDT and CDR2 is YYEEEE. The CDR3 is 15 residues long. The germline V and J ends were trimmed by 2 bases and 0 bases, with 11 bases remaining between them. CDR3 residues: CASSFGGRMNTEAFF. The CDR3 nucleotides are TGTGCCAGCAGCTTCGGTGGGCGCATGAACACTGAAGCTTTCTTT.

The chain links TRBV10-3 to TRBJ1-4; D perhaps matches TRBD1 (6 bases). The CDR3 length is 15 residues. The ends were cut back, 5 bases at V and 8 bases at J, with 18 bases in the middle. Germline V lookup: CDR1 ENHRY, CDR2 SYGVKD. CDR3 residues: CAISPWGRRFEKLFF. DNA for the CDR3: TGTGCCATCAGTCCCTGGGGGCGTCGGTTCGAAAAACTGTTTTTT.

V usage is TRBV5-6 and J usage is TRBJ2-7; D gene unclear. Per the germline V gene, CDR1 is SGHDT and CDR2 is YYEEEE. The germline V and J ends were trimmed by 0 bases and 5 bases, with 12 bases remaining between them. The length of the CDR3 is 14 residues. CDR3 nucleotide sequence: TGTGCCAGCAGCTTGGTCGGAGTATGGGACGAGCAGTACTTC. This sequence encodes CASSLVGVWDEQYF.

The chain links TRBV7-8 to TRBJ2-1, with 11 bases fitting TRBD2. Germline V gene data show CDR1 as SGHVS and CDR2 as FQNEAQ. This CDR3 is built from 18 residues. The V and J ends lost 5 bases and 8 bases, in that order; junction bases with no gene match: 17. The CDR3 loop reads CASSPRRWVAGGQYEQFF. CDR3 sequence (DNA): TGTGCCAGCAGCCCGAGACGATGGGTAGCGGGGGGGCAGTATGAGCAGTTCTTC.

This clone was observed a handful of times. The chain has TRBV9 and TRBJ2-3; TRBD2 agrees at 8 bases. Germline loops: CDR1 SGDLS, CDR2 YYNGEE. J lost 6 bases, V lost 4 bases, and 13 bases had no gene match. CDR3 length: 16 amino acids. CDR3 nucleotides: TGTGCCAGCAGCCCCGGACTAGCCTCGGGCAGGGATACGCAGTATTTT. It codes for CASSPGLASGRDTQYF. Variable domain in full (rest from reference TRBV9 and TRBJ2-3): DSGVTQTPKHLITATGQRVTLRCSPRSGDLSVYWYQQSLDQGLQFLIQYYNGEERAKGNILERFSAQQFPDLHSELNLSSLELGDSALYFCASSPGLASGRDTQYFGPGTRLTVL.

This sequence joins TRBV30 and TRBJ1-1; 10 bases map to TRBD1. From germline, CDR1 is GTSNPN and CDR2 SVGIG (reference sequence). The CDR3 runs to 13 residues. V trimming: 3 bases; J trimming: 3 bases; junction bases outside the gene matches: 1. CDR3 coding DNA: TGTGCCTGGAGCGGGACAGGGGACACTGAAGCTTTCTTT. Protein sequence: CAWSGTGDTEAFF.

The chain combines TRBV6-4 with TRBJ1-2; D perhaps matches TRBD1 (5 bases). This CDR3 region has 15 residues. V lost 3 bases to trimming and J lost 5 bases, with 16 bases between them. Germline CDR1 is MRHNA and CDR2 is SNTAGT. The CDR3 nucleotides are TGTGCCAGCAGTGAGACGGGAATGGAGGGGTATGGCTACACCTTC. Translated, it gives CASSETGMEGYGYTF.

In its sample, this clone was seen a few times. The rearrangement links TRBV6-1 to TRBJ1-2; D is uncertain. Per germline, CDR1 MNHNS and CDR2 SASEGT. This CDR3 has 16 residues. V was trimmed by 0 bases and J by 8 bases, leaving 19 bases between them. The CDR3 spells CASSEAGTQQFGGYTF. The CDR3 DNA reads TGTGCCAGCAGTGAAGCAGGAACACAGCAGTTTGGGGGCTACACCTTC.

The chain is built from TRBV5-4 and TRBJ2-7; 7 bases agree with TRBD1. CDR1 SGHNT and CDR2 YYREEE come from the germline V gene (reference sequence). The CDR3 loop spans 14 amino acids. Trimming at V came to 4 bases and at J to 6 bases, leaving 10 bases not matched to a gene. CDR3 sequence: CASSPTGPFIEQYF. The CDR3 nucleotides are TGTGCCAGCAGCCCGACAGGGCCGTTCATCGAGCAGTACTTC.

There are a few counts of this clone. The rearrangement joins TRBV18 to TRBJ1-3; a possible D gene is TRBD1 (5 bases). V was cut by 3 bases and J by 5 bases, with 5 bases left in between. Germline V gives CDR1 KGHSH, CDR2 LQKENI. This CDR3 comprises 12 residues. DNA for the CDR3: TGTGCCAGCTCACCGGACAGAAACACCATATATTTT. Translating gives CASSPDRNTIYF. The full variable domain, rest sourced from reference TRBV18 and TRBJ1-3, is NAGVMQNPRHLVRRRGQEARLRCSPMKGHSHVYWYRQLPEEGLKFMVYLQKENIIDESGMPKERFSAEFPKEGPSILRIQQVVRGDSAAYFCASSPDRNTIYFGEGSWLTVV.

The rearrangement joins TRBV6-6 to TRBJ2-1, with 11 bases lining up with TRBD2. J lost 7 bases, V lost 6 bases, and 8 bases had no gene match. There are 15 residues in the CDR3. The germline V gene has CDR1 MNHNY and CDR2 SVGAGI (reference sequence). The CDR3: CASRGSGGARNEQFF. The CDR3 DNA sequence: TGTGCCAGCAGAGGTAGCGGGGGGGCCAGGAATGAGCAGTTCTTC.

The genes are TRBV29-1 and TRBJ2-7; D possibly corresponds to TRBD2 (6 bases). V was trimmed by 5 bases and J by 6 bases, leaving 14 bases between them. The CDR3 runs 12 residues. Germline V gene sequence: CDR1 SQVTM, CDR2 ANQGSEA. The CDR3 nucleotides read TGCAGCGTTTATGGCGGGGCCTTCGAGCAGTACTTC. Translation: CSVYGGAFEQYF.

This chain connects TRBV6-1 to TRBJ1-3; D remains unclear. CDR1 is MNHNS, CDR2 SASEGT, per germline. V was shortened by 7 bases and J by 11 bases, with 15 bases between the two germline ends. CDR3 size: 12 residues. CDR3 nucleotides: TGTGCCAGCACCGTCGGAGTAGCATCCATATATTTT. It encodes CASTVGVASIYF.

The CDR3 DNA reads as TGTGCCAGCAGCTTAGGGGGAACAGGGGGTGCTGAAGCTTTCTTT. This gives the protein CASSLGGTGGAEAFF. The chain uses TRBV7-9 and TRBJ1-1, with 8 bases fitting TRBD1. With 1 base clipped from V and 6 bases from J, the junction kept 7 bases outside the gene matches. CDR1 is SEHNR and CDR2 is FQNEAQ in the germline V gene (reference sequence). CDR3 length equals 15 residues.

This clone was seen a single time. The chain uses TRBV12-5 and TRBJ1-2, with TRBD1 as a possible D gene (5 bases). The germline V and J ends were trimmed by 0 bases and 5 bases, with 13 bases remaining between them. Germline V CDR1 and CDR2: LGHNT, FRNRAP. The CDR3 is made up of 15 amino acids. CDR3 DNA: TGTGCTAGTGGTTTGGTAAACGGGGGAAGGTATGGCTACACCTTC. Protein sequence: CASGLVNGGRYGYTF.

This clone was counted between two and nine times. The chain combines TRBV9 with TRBJ1-2, with D perhaps matching TRBD1 (5 bases). Deletions cut 3 bases from V and 6 bases from J, with 24 bases between. The CDR3 length is 17 residues. From germline, CDR1 is SGDLS and CDR2 YYNGEE. Here the CDR3 reads CASSAPTRWGGIDGYTF. The CDR3 DNA is TGTGCCAGCAGCGCACCCACTCGTTGGGGGGGGATCGATGGCTACACCTTC.

The chain carries TRBV18 and TRBJ2-3; 9 nucleotides line up with TRBD2. V was pared by 5 bases and J by 1 base, with 4 bases of the junction left unmatched. In germline, CDR1 is KGHSH, CDR2 LQKENI. This CDR3 is built from 15 residues. Here the CDR3 reads CASSARTSGTDTQYF. The CDR3, as DNA: TGTGCCAGCTCAGCTAGGACTAGCGGCACAGATACGCAGTATTTT. Full variable domain (remainder filled in from reference TRBV18 and TRBJ2-3): NAGVMQNPRHLVRRRGQEARLRCSPMKGHSHVYWYRQLPEEGLKFMVYLQKENIIDESGMPKERFSAEFPKEGPSILRIQQVVRGDSAAYFCASSARTSGTDTQYFGPGTRLTVL.

Remarks on this clone: The sample holds other DNA sequences that translate to the same CDR3. The V call is TRBV4-2, the J call TRBJ1-1, with D uncertain. The CDR3 has 15 amino acids. Trimming pared 1 base from V and 0 bases from J, leaving 9 bases between. Per the germline V gene, CDR1 is LGHNA and CDR2 is YNFKEQ. CDR3 nucleotides: TGTGCCAGCAGCCAAGGTCGGGGTTTGAACACTGAAGCTTTCTTT. Protein sequence: CASSQGRGLNTEAFF.

The rearrangement links TRBV11-2 to TRBJ2-5; 8 nucleotides align to TRBD1. CDR3 length equals 13 residues. Germline values: CDR1 SGHAT, CDR2 FQNNGV. With 5 bases clipped from V and 4 bases from J, the junction kept 3 bases outside the gene matches. CDR3 region: CASSLRGRETQYF. CDR3 coding DNA: TGTGCCAGCAGCCTCAGGGGGCGAGAGACCCAGTACTTC.

The chain joins TRBV6-1 to TRBJ2-2; possibly TRBD2 for D (7 bases). V lost 6 bases and J 6 bases, leaving 17 bases between the germline ends. The CDR3 runs to 15 residues. Germline values: CDR1 MNHNS, CDR2 SASEGT. The CDR3 here is CASSRGGVMAGELFF. DNA for the CDR3: TGTGCCAGCAGCCGAGGGGGGGTAATGGCCGGGGAGCTGTTTTTT.

The rearrangement links TRBV6-5 to TRBJ2-7, with D perhaps TRBD2 (5 bases). The length of the CDR3 is 12 residues. Germline assignment: CDR1 MNHEY and CDR2 SVGAGI. V gave up 7 bases and J gave up 3 bases, with 10 bases separating them. CDR3 protein: CASIGLLYEQYF. CDR3 DNA: TGTGCCAGCATCGGACTTCTCTACGAGCAGTACTTC.

The chain couples TRBV6-1 to TRBJ2-7; 7 bases agree with TRBD1. This CDR3 is 15 amino acids long. J gave up 5 bases and V 5 bases, and 12 bases lay outside the gene matches. CDR1 and CDR2 (germline): MNHNS, SASEGT. The CDR3 DNA reads TGTGCCAGCAGTCAATACTCCGGGACAGAAGACGAGCAGTACTTC. Protein: CASSQYSGTEDEQYF.

This clone has only one observation. This CDR3 reads CASGSGGGTSTDTQYF. Written as DNA, the CDR3 is TGCGCCAGCGGCTCCGGTGGGGGGACTAGCACAGATACGCAGTATTTT. This rearrangement joins TRBV5-1 to TRBJ2-3, with TRBD2 as a possible D gene (6 bases). V gave up 7 bases and J gave up 0 bases, with 18 bases separating them. The CDR3 is made up of 16 amino acids. CDR1 and CDR2 (germline): SGHRS, YFSETQ.

With regard to this clone: One end of the junction fails to match germline, which may point to a read error. The CDR3 DNA sequence: TGCAGCGTCGCGCCCGGCGGGACTGCTGGTAACACCATATATTTT. Protein product: CSVAPGGTAGNTIYF. V is TRBV29-1 and J is TRBJ1-3, with a possible D match to TRBD1 (5 bases). The CDR3 covers 15 residues. The germline CDR1 and CDR2 sequences are SQVTM and ANQGSEA.

The chain recombines TRBV10-3 with TRBJ2-7; 7 bases align to TRBD2. Trimming cost V 4 bases and J 2 bases; bases outside gene matches: 8. The CDR3 runs 15 residues. Germline CDR1 reads ENHRY; CDR2 reads SYGVKD. The CDR3 DNA is TGTGCCATCAGTGGGGGCGGGGGACCCCCCTACGAGCAGTACTTC. Amino acids: CAISGGGGPPYEQYF.